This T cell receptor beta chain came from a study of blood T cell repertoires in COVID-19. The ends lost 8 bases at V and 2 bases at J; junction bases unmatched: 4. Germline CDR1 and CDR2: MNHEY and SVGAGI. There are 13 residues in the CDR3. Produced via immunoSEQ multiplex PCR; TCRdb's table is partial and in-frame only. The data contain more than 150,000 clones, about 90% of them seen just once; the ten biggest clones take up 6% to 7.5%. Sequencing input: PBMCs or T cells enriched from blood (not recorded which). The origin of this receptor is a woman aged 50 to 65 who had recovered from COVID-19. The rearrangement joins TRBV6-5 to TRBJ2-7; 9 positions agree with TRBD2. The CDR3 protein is CASGLAGTYEQYF. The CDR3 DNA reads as TGTGCCAGCGGCCTAGCGGGAACCTACGAGCAGTACTTC.